One TCR beta chain is described in this entry. CDR1 SGHTA and CDR2 FQGNSA come from the germline V gene. V lost 2 bases and J lost 2, with 9 bases in between. This CDR3 is built from 14 residues. This record belongs to a study of T-cell reconstitution after alpha-beta-depleted transplantation in children. It was with unique molecular identifiers that the TCRbeta library was prepared. TCRdb analysed the PCR reads with MiXCR anew, one entry per CDR3 protein. The repertoire has some 550,000 distinct CDR3 sequences, approximately 20% of them found once; the top ten carry less than 4%. V is TRBV7-2 and J is TRBJ2-5; D is unresolved. The TCR originated in a human donor who donated a stem cell graft to a child with acute lymphoblastic leukemia. This material consisted of PBMCs from the stem cell graft donor, taken from the stem cell graft. CDR3 amino acids: CASSLFAGQETQYF. The DNA of the CDR3 is TGTGCCAGCAGCTTATTTGCAGGACAAGAGACCCAGTACTTC.